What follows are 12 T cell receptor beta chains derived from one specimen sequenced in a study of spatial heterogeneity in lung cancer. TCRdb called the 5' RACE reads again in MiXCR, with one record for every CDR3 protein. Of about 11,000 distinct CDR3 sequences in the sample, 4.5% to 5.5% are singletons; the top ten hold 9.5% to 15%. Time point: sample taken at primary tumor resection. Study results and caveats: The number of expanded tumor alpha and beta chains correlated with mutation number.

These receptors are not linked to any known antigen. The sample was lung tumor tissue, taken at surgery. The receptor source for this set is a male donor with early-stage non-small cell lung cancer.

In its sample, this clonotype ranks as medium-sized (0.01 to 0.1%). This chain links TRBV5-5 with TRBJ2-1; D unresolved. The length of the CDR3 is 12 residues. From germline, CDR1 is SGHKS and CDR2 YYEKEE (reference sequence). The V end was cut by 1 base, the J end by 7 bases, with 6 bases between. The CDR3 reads CASSLTRNEQFF. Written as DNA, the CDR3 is TGTGCCAGCAGCTTGACTCGTAATGAGCAGTTCTTC.

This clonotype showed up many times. The CDR3 region is CASSVLAGGDEQYF. CDR3 DNA: TGCGCCAGTAGTGTGCTAGCGGGAGGGGACGAGCAGTACTTC. The chain recombines TRBV5-1 with TRBJ2-7; the match to TRBD2 covers 12 bases. CDR3 length equals 14 residues. Germline CDR1 reads SGHRS; CDR2 reads YFSETQ. With V trimmed by 8 bases and J by 5 bases, 8 bases remained unmatched.

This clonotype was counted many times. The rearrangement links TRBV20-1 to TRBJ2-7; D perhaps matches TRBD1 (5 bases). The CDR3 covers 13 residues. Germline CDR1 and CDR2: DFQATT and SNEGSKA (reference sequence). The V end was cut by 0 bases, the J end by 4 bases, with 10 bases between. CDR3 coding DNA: TGCAGTGCTAGAGATCTGCAGGGATACGAGCAGTACTTC. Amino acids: CSARDLQGYEQYF.

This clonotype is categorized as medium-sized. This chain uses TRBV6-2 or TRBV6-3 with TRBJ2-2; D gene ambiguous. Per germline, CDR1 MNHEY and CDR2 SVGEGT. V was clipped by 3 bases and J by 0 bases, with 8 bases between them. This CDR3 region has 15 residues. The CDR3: CASSYQLANTGELFF. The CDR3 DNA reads TGTGCCAGCAGTTATCAGTTAGCGAACACCGGGGAGCTGTTTTTT.

The CDR3 spells CASSLQGTGIYEQYV. CDR3 DNA: TGTGCCAGCAGCCTCCAAGGGACAGGTATCTACGAGCAGTACGTC. J is TRBJ2-7 and V is TRBV11-2; 8 positions match TRBD1. This CDR3 spans 15 amino acids. V gave up 5 bases and J gave up 3 bases; unmatched junction bases: 9. Germline CDR1 and CDR2: SGHAT and FQNNGV.

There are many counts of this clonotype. DNA for the CDR3: TGTGCCAGCAACAACAGGGGGAACCTGGGGTACAATGAGCAGTTCTTC. It encodes CASNNRGNLGYNEQFF. The chain employs TRBV5-4 and TRBJ2-1, with 8 nucleotides matching TRBD1. The CDR3 is 16 amino acids. V was pared by 6 bases and J by 4 bases, with 12 bases of the junction left unmatched. CDR1 is SGHNT and CDR2 is YYREEE in the germline V gene (reference sequence). Variable domain in full (rest from reference TRBV5-4 and TRBJ2-1): ETGVTQSPTHLIKTRGQQVTLRCSSQSGHNTVSWYQQALGQGPQFIFQYYREEENGRGNFPPRFSGLQFPNYSSELNVNALELDDSALYLCASNNRGNLGYNEQFFGPGTRLTVL.

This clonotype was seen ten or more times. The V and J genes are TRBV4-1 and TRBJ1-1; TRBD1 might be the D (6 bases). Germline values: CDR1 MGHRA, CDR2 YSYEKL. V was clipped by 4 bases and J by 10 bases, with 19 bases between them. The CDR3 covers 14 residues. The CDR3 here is CASSPPGGGATAFF. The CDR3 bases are TGCGCCAGCAGCCCCCCCGGGGGGGGCGCGACAGCTTTCTTT.

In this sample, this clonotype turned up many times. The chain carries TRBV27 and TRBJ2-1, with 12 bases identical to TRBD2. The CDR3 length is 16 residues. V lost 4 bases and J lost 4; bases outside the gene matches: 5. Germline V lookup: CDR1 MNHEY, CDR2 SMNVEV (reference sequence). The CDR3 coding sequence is TGTGCCAGCAGTTATGGACTAGCGGGATGGTACAATGAGCAGTTCTTC. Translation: CASSYGLAGWYNEQFF.

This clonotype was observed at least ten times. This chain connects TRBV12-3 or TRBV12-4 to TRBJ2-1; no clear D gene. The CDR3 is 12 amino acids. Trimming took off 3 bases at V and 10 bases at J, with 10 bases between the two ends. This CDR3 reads CASSFPGQEQFF. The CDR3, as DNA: TGTGCCAGCAGTTTTCCGGGCCAGGAGCAGTTCTTC.

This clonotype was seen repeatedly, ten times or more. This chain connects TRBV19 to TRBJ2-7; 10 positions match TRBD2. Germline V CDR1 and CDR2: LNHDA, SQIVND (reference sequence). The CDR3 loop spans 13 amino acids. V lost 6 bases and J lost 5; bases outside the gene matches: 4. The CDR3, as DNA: TGTGCCAGTAGCCGCGGACTAGCGGACGAGCAGTACTTC. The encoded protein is CASSRGLADEQYF.

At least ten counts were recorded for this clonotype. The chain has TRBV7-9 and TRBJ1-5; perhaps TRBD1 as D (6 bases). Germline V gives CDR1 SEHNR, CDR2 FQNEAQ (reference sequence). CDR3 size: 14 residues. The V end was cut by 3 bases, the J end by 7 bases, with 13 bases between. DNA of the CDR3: TGTGCCAGCAGCTTTGGGACACACGGGCAGCCCCAGCATTTT. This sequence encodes CASSFGTHGQPQHF.

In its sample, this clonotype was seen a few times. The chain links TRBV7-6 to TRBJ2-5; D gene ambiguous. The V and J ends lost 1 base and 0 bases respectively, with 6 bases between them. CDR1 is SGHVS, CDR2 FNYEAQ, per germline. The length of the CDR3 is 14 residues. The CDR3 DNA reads TGTGCCAGCAGCTTAGTACGGTACCAAGAGACCCAGTACTTC. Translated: CASSLVRYQETQYF.